Presented here are 29 T cell receptor beta chains from one specimen sequenced in a study of blood T cells in healthy people across ages. Using a J-beta primer mix together with a sample-barcoded 5' primer, a second PCR was run for roughly 6 to 12 cycles. Using its own MiXCR run on the 5' RACE reads, TCRdb lists one record per CDR3 protein. Counted here are about 1.4 million distinct CDR3 sequences, approximately 63% occurring once; the ten biggest clones make up 6.5% to 8.5%. What was sequenced was blood. These receptors were collected from a man between 18 and 29 years old in good health.

This chain uses TRBV7-8 with TRBJ2-1; no reliable D call. Deletions cut 1 base from V and 5 bases from J, with 15 bases between. The CDR3 loop spans 16 amino acids. CDR1 is SGHVS, CDR2 FQNEAQ, per germline. CDR3 in amino acids: CASSLGLGQANNEQFF. DNA for the CDR3: TGTGCCAGCAGCTTAGGGCTCGGGCAGGCGAACAATGAGCAGTTCTTC.

In its sample, this clonotype was seen many times. The chain recombines TRBV27 with TRBJ1-3; D is undetermined. The CDR3 spans 13 residues. Trimming removed 6 bases from V and 0 bases from J, with 6 bases in between. CDR1 is MNHEY, CDR2 SMNVEV, per germline (reference sequence). The CDR3 bases are TGTGCCAGCAGGATGACCTCTGGAAACACCATATATTTT. Encoded protein: CASRMTSGNTIYF.

DNA of the CDR3: TGCAGTCCCTTACCGGGACTTTCCTACAATGAGCAGTACTTC. It codes for CSPLPGLSYNEQYF. The chain employs TRBV20-1 and TRBJ2-7, with D maybe TRBD2 (6 bases). Germline V lookup: CDR1 DFQATT, CDR2 SNEGSKA (reference sequence). The CDR3 is 14 residues long. The V end lost 8 bases, the J end lost 7 bases, and 24 bases lay between the germline ends.

The rearrangement uses TRBV12-3 or TRBV12-4 and TRBJ1-2; 7 nucleotides align to TRBD1. V was pared by 5 bases and J by 5 bases, with 8 bases of the junction left unmatched. CDR3 length: 14 amino acids. In DNA, the CDR3 is TGTGCCAGCAGTCGCGGGACAGCCGTGTATGGCTACACCTTC. Its protein product is CASSRGTAVYGYTF.

This chain uses TRBV27 with TRBJ2-4; no reliable D call. V lost 5 bases, J lost 0 bases, and 11 bases lay in between. Germline V lookup: CDR1 MNHEY, CDR2 SMNVEV (reference sequence). The CDR3 is 15 amino acids. Written as DNA, the CDR3 is TGTGCCAGCAGTCGCAACAGTGTAGCCAAAAACATTCAGTACTTC. Amino acids: CASSRNSVAKNIQYF.

The V gene is TRBV3-1, the J gene TRBJ2-7; no clear D gene. Germline loops: CDR1 LGHDT, CDR2 YNNKEL (reference sequence). CDR3 length equals 13 residues. Trimming pared 3 bases from V and 1 base from J, leaving 7 bases between. The CDR3 loop reads CASSQPPSYEQYF. The CDR3 DNA reads TGTGCCAGCAGCCAGCCACCGTCCTACGAGCAGTACTTC.

The J gene is TRBJ1-4, the V gene TRBV28; D is ambiguous. The CDR3 length is 14 residues. V lost 2 bases to trimming and J lost 2 bases, with 6 bases between them. The V gene's germline CDR1 is MDHEN and CDR2 SYDVKM. Here the CDR3 DNA reads TGTGCCAGCAGTTTACAACCGACTAATGAAAAACTGTTTTTT. The encoded protein is CASSLQPTNEKLFF.

V is TRBV7-8 and J is TRBJ2-7; a possible D gene is TRBD2 (6 bases). Trimming cost V 2 bases and J 6 bases, with 14 bases left between them. This CDR3 contains 14 residues. CDR1 and CDR2 from the germline V gene are SGHVS and FQNEAQ. The CDR3 bases are TGTGCCAGCAGCTTAAAATATCTCGGGGGCGAGCAGTACTTC. Amino acids: CASSLKYLGGEQYF.

V is TRBV4-3 and J is TRBJ1-1; the match to TRBD1 covers 9 bases. J gave up 4 bases and V 2 bases, and 5 bases lay outside the gene matches. The CDR3 consists of 15 residues. Germline assignment: CDR1 LGHNA and CDR2 YSLEER. The CDR3 here is CASSQSPTGGTEAFF. CDR3 nucleotide sequence: TGCGCCAGCAGCCAAAGCCCGACAGGGGGCACTGAAGCTTTCTTT.

This clonotype came up once. CDR3 coding DNA: TGTGCCAGCAGCCTTCCAGCGGGGGAGTACAATGAGCAGTTCTTC. Its translation: CASSLPAGEYNEQFF. The chain recombines TRBV6-2 or TRBV6-3 with TRBJ2-1, with TRBD2 matching over 8 bases. This CDR3 is 15 amino acids long. V shed 6 bases and J 4 bases; nucleotides not matched to a gene: 8. CDR1 is MNHEY and CDR2 is SVGEGT in the germline V gene.

This sequence joins TRBV4-1 and TRBJ2-7; TRBD1 matches 7 bases. CDR1 is MGHRA, CDR2 YSYEKL, per germline. V dropped 4 bases and J dropped 3; count of bases not matched to a gene: 9. The CDR3 sequence is 15 residues long. CDR3 loop: CASSPWAAGGYEQYF. For the CDR3, the DNA is TGCGCCAGCAGCCCATGGGCGGCAGGGGGCTACGAGCAGTACTTC.

The chain links TRBV20-1 to TRBJ2-1; 16 nucleotides agree with TRBD2. With V trimmed by 4 bases and J by 9 bases, 6 bases remained unmatched. This CDR3 spans 15 amino acids. Germline CDR1 is DFQATT and CDR2 is SNEGSKA (reference sequence). CDR3 amino acids: CSAKGLAGGPGEQFF. The CDR3, as DNA: TGCAGTGCTAAGGGACTAGCGGGAGGGCCAGGTGAGCAGTTCTTC.

In this sample, this clonotype turned up a few times. This chain uses TRBV20-1 with TRBJ2-3, with TRBD2 matching 9 bases. Per germline, CDR1 DFQATT and CDR2 SNEGSKA (reference sequence). V shed 5 bases, J shed 5 bases, and the junction held 8 bases outside the gene matches. The CDR3 loop spans 14 amino acids. In DNA, the CDR3 is TGCAGTGCTCGCTTAGCGGGAGCAGGAGATACGCAGTATTTT. Protein product: CSARLAGAGDTQYF.

This chain uses TRBV27 with TRBJ2-3; 10 nucleotides agree with TRBD1. Germline-derived CDR1 and CDR2 are MNHEY and SMNVEV (reference sequence). The CDR3 contains 19 residues. The ends lost 6 bases at V and 4 bases at J; junction bases unmatched: 19. The CDR3 region has the DNA TGTGCCAGCAGCCTTTATTCGTCCCGGGACAGGGGTTTCGCAGATACGCAGTATTTT. Translating gives CASSLYSSRDRGFADTQYF.

The rearrangement uses TRBV28 and TRBJ2-7, with D perhaps assigned TRBD1 or TRBD2 (5 bases each). The end of the DNA fits TRBJ2-5 better, so the J call may be wrong. Germline CDR1 is MDHEN and CDR2 is SYDVKM. The length of the CDR3 is 14 residues. CDR3 DNA: TGTGCCAGCAGTTCCGGCCGGGGCCCTCGGACCCAGTACTTC. Amino acid sequence: CASSSGRGPRTQYF.

The DNA of the CDR3 is TGCGCCAGCAGCCTCAATCGAGGGGTTCCTTACGAGCAGTACTTC. Protein product: CASSLNRGVPYEQYF. The chain uses TRBV4-3 and TRBJ2-4; D possibly uses TRBD1 or TRBD2 (5 bases each). The J call may be wrong; the DNA end is better matched by TRBJ2-7. CDR1 is LGHNA, CDR2 YSLEER, per germline. The CDR3 spans 15 residues.

The chain recombines TRBV7-6 with TRBJ2-7; D is perhaps TRBD1 (6 bases). V shed 5 bases and J shed 0 bases, with 20 bases lying between them. Looked up from germline, CDR1 is SGHVS and CDR2 is FNYEAQ. The length of the CDR3 is 17 residues. The CDR3 coding sequence is TGTGCCAGCAGCCCAATTAATGGACAGAAGAGCTCCTACGAGCAGTACTTC. Amino acid sequence: CASSPINGQKSSYEQYF.

This clonotype has more than one count but fewer than ten. The gene calls are TRBV7-2 and TRBJ1-2; weak D call: TRBD1 (5 bases). Germline-derived CDR1 and CDR2 are SGHTA and FQGNSA. The V end lost 5 bases, the J end lost 2 bases, and 12 bases lay between the germline ends. The CDR3 runs to 14 residues. The CDR3 region is CASSAWTTNYGYTF. CDR3 nucleotide sequence: TGTGCCAGCAGCGCATGGACAACGAACTATGGCTACACCTTC.

V is TRBV7-9 and J is TRBJ2-7, with D possibly being TRBD1 (6 bases). CDR3 length: 14 amino acids. V lost 2 bases, J lost 7 bases, and 15 bases lay in between. Per the germline V gene, CDR1 is SEHNR and CDR2 is FQNEAQ (reference sequence). CDR3 sequence reads: CASSLSTGLGEQYF. Written as DNA, the CDR3 is TGTGCCAGCAGCTTATCAACAGGGTTAGGGGAGCAGTACTTC.

The gene calls are TRBV10-3 and TRBJ2-1; the match to TRBD1 covers 9 bases. The CDR3 has 13 amino acids. The junction had 6 bases not matched to a gene; V was cut back by 11 bases and J by 4 bases. Germline-derived CDR1 and CDR2 are ENHRY and SYGVKD. This chain's CDR3 is CASTGQGYNEQFF. Here the CDR3 DNA reads TGTGCCTCCACGGGACAGGGTTACAATGAGCAGTTCTTC.

The rearrangement uses TRBV4-2 and TRBJ2-3, with 9 bases matching TRBD1. This CDR3 has 15 amino acids. Germline CDR1 is LGHNA and CDR2 is YNFKEQ. With V trimmed by 2 bases and J by 4 bases, 4 bases remained unmatched. The CDR3, as DNA: TGTGCCAGCAGCCAACGGGACAGGGCGGCAGATACGCAGTATTTT. Translating it yields CASSQRDRAADTQYF.

J is TRBJ2-2 and V is TRBV4-2; 7 nucleotides align to TRBD2. CDR1 and CDR2 from the germline V gene are LGHNA and YNFKEQ. This CDR3 has 16 amino acids. Unmatched junction bases numbered 5, after V lost 0 bases and J lost 4 bases. The CDR3 protein is CASSQDLGGVTGELFF. The CDR3 DNA reads TGTGCCAGCAGCCAAGATCTGGGAGGGGTCACCGGGGAGCTGTTTTTT.

This clonotype was counted a few times. The chain uses TRBV10-3 and TRBJ2-1; D unresolved. Germline CDR1 and CDR2: ENHRY and SYGVKD. The CDR3 contains 14 residues. The V and J ends lost 8 bases and 6 bases respectively, with 17 bases between them. The CDR3 DNA follows: TGTGCCATCCAGGACCCCTTAAAAGGCAATGAGCAGTTCTTC. Translation: CAIQDPLKGNEQFF.

The chain combines TRBV2 with TRBJ1-2; D unclear. In germline, CDR1 is SNHLY, CDR2 FYNNEI. V lost 4 bases, J lost 4 bases, and 13 bases lay in between. The CDR3 contains 14 residues. CDR3 residues: CASSVSPDPYGYTF. Here the CDR3 DNA reads TGTGCCAGCAGTGTTTCCCCGGATCCCTATGGCTACACCTTC.

The chain recombines TRBV4-1 with TRBJ2-5; tentative D call: TRBD2 (5 bases). CDR1 is MGHRA, CDR2 YSYEKL, per germline. V lost 1 base and J lost 2, with 11 bases in between. This CDR3 comprises 15 residues. Here the CDR3 reads CASSQGVGLQETQYF. The CDR3 DNA sequence: TGCGCCAGCAGCCAAGGAGTTGGACTTCAAGAGACCCAGTACTTC.

CDR3 bases: TGCGCCAGCAGTGAGGGCAGGGACCGGTCCTACGAGCAGTACTTC. Residues: CASSEGRDRSYEQYF. The chain couples TRBV10-1 to TRBJ2-7; D might be TRBD1 or TRBD2, each matching 5 bases. This CDR3 has 15 amino acids. The V and J ends lost 2 bases and 1 base respectively, with 12 bases between them. Per germline, CDR1 WNHNN and CDR2 SYGVQD (reference sequence).

This chain uses TRBV2 with TRBJ1-5; D not resolved. Germline V gives CDR1 SNHLY, CDR2 FYNNEI. Trimming shortened V by 5 bases and J by 5 bases, and 13 bases separated the two germline ends. The length of the CDR3 is 14 residues. CDR3 region: CASSFSGAHQPQHF. The CDR3 coding sequence is TGTGCCAGCAGTTTCTCCGGAGCGCATCAGCCCCAGCATTTT.

The V gene is TRBV20-1, the J gene TRBJ1-1, with D possibly being TRBD1 (6 bases). The length of the CDR3 is 14 residues. Germline V gene data show CDR1 as DFQATT and CDR2 as SNEGSKA (reference sequence). V was cut by 0 bases and J by 1 base, with 9 bases left in between. Written as DNA, the CDR3 is TGCAGTGCTAGAGAGACAGGCTGGAACACTGAAGCTTTCTTT. Encoded protein: CSARETGWNTEAFF.

This clonotype was observed a handful of times. The chain couples TRBV7-2 to TRBJ2-3, with 8 positions matching TRBD2. V gave up 4 bases and J gave up 1 base; unmatched junction bases: 7. The CDR3 sequence is 16 residues long. Germline V gene data show CDR1 as SGHTA and CDR2 as FQGNSA. DNA for the CDR3: TGTGCCAGCAGCTCCCAAGCGGGAGATGGCACAGATACGCAGTATTTT. This encodes CASSSQAGDGTDTQYF.